A selection of T cell receptor beta chains follows, all from one sample in a study of blood T cell repertoires in COVID-19. Only in-frame clones appear in the TCRdb table, and some are missing; sequencing was by immunoSEQ multiplex PCR. The sample carries 87,000 or so clones, roughly 80% recorded once. The sample taken for sequencing was peripheral blood. The receptors stem from a woman older than 75 with active or convalescent COVID-19. CDR3s leave out the opening cysteine and the closing phenylalanine or tryptophan.

>TRBJ1-4|TRBV6-1
ASSEGRGYEKLF
>TRBJ2-2|TRBV6-5
ASGERGIAGELF
>TRBJ2-1|TRBV7-3
ASSIMGGGDNEQF
>TRBJ1-4|TRBV30
AWSGSRVRTNEKLF
>TRBJ2-5|TRBV5-4
ASSLASGRGETQY
>TRBJ1-6|TRBV3-1/TRBV3-2
ASSQIDRSPLH
>TRBJ2-1|TRBV5-1
ASSAGTSGYNEQF
>TRBJ1-3|TRBV19
ASKDRGHTSGNTIY
>TRBJ2-1|TRBV7-3
EGRLGLWQF
>TRBJ2-7|TRBV27
ASSLSTSGLYEQY
>TRBJ1-1|TRBV13
ASSPAGQGNTEAF
>TRBJ2-5|TRBV4-3
ASSPSRGGWTETQY
>TRBJ1-4|TRBV28
ASSSSGQGAEKLF
>TRBJ2-3|TRBV10-3
AMQSGTFRDTQY
>TRBJ2-1|TRBV5-6
ASSDSGLAGDNEQF
>TRBJ1-2|TRBV30
AWSELPNYGYT
>TRBJ2-1|TRBV5-1
ASSFLRQGREWRYNEQF
>TRBJ1-3|TRBV11-2
ASSLVTGVSNTIY
>TRBJ1-5|TRBV19
ASSIHPQTGANQPQH
>TRBJ2-5|TRBV19
ASSIDLAVLIQETQY
>TRBJ2-2|TRBV20-1
SAVAAGELF
>TRBJ1-4|TRBV7-8
ASSLARGVGGEKLF
>TRBJ2-5|TRBV7-9
ASSLAQTGDRETQY
>TRBJ2-5|TRBV19
ASSFLGGKSPVQETQY
>TRBJ2-4|TRBV7-2
ASSLVRTDGNIQY
>TRBJ1-2|TRBV11-2
ASSLVGQYGYT
>TRBJ1-2|TRBV6-6
ASSGGTGNNYGYT
>TRBJ1-2|TRBV4-2
ASSPSQDGAGGVFNGYT
>TRBJ2-5|TRBV7-9
ASSARLLQETQY
>TRBJ1-6|TRBV2
ASTRQLSYNSPLH
>TRBJ2-1|TRBV18
ASTTGSWGYNEQF
>TRBJ2-1|TRBV24-1
ATSDAVRSSYNEQF
>TRBJ1-2|TRBV2
ASMPWTGNYGYT
>TRBJ2-3|TRBV11-2
ASSPLGGVTDTQY
>TRBJ1-2|TRBV4-1
ASSPGQGAYGYT
>TRBJ1-6|TRBV7-9
ASSLGQGGDSPLH
>TRBJ1-2|TRBV27
ASSSTGQPNYGYT